Here is one T cell receptor beta chain with its context. Its specificity is not known. For every subset, genomic DNA was evenly distributed across several immunoSEQ plates. Clones were read by immunoSEQ multiplex PCR, and TCRdb kept only the in-frame ones, dropping some. The data show about 2.2 million clones, approximately 92% seen once. In the naive CD8 group, cells lacked CD45RO and were positively selected for CCR7, so terminally differentiated effector memory CD45RA+ cells were left out. These data originate in a study of shared clonotypes between healthy human individuals. Study outcomes and limitations: Relative to memory subsets, naive subsets generally showed larger estimated richness.

The CDR3 is made up of 17 amino acids. Germline CDR1 and CDR2: SEHNR and FQNEAQ (reference sequence). The junction had 12 bases not matched to a gene; V was cut back by 3 bases and J by 5 bases. Sequenced material: naive CD8+ T cells from PBMCs. This chain links TRBV7-9 with TRBJ2-1, with 8 bases matching TRBD2. The source of this sequence is a man between 18 and 29 years old in good health. Some clones in this sample may be carry-over from other donors' samples. The CDR3 DNA is TGTGCCAGCAGCTTGGGAGGTATAGCGGGAACGAACAATGAGCAGTTCTTC. Translating it yields CASSLGGIAGTNNEQFF.